This T cell receptor (beta chain) was sequenced during a study of STAT5B mutations in CD4+ large granular lymphocyte leukemia. V was cut by 3 bases and J by 1 base, with 7 bases left in between. The CDR3 contains 15 residues. Germline CDR1 is SNHLY and CDR2 is FYNNEI. Only one count was recorded for this clone. Data came from immunoSEQ multiplex PCR; TCRdb stores just in-frame clones and leaves some out. The profile shows about 32,000 clones, about 85% of them singletons. The origin of this receptor is a human donor in good health. The chain employs TRBV2 and TRBJ2-6; D is ambiguous. What was sequenced was CD4+ T cells from blood buffy coats. The chain's CDR3 is CASSDGRSGANVLTF. The CDR3 coding sequence is TGTGCCAGCAGTGACGGTAGATCTGGGGCCAACGTCCTGACTTTC. The full variable domain, its missing parts supplied by reference TRBV2 and TRBJ2-6, is EPEVTQTPSHQVTQMGQEVILRCVPISNHLYFYWYRQILGQKVEFLVSFYNNEISEKSEIFDDQFSVERPDGSNFTLKIRSTKLEDSAMYFCASSDGRSGANVLTFGAGSRLTVL.